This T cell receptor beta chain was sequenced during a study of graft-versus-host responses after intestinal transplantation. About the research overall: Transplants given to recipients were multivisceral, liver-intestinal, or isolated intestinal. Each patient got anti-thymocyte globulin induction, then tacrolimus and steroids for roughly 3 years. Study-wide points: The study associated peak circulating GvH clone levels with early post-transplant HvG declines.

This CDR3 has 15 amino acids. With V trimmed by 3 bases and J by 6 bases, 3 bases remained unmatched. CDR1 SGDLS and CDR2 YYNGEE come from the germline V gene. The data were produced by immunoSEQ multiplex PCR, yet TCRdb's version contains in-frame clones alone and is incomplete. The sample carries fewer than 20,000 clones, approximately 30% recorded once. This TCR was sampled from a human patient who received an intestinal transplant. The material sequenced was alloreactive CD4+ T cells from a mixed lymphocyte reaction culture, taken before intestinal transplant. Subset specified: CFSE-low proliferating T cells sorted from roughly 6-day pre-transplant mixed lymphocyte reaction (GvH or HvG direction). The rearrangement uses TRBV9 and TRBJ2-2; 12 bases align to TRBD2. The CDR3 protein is CASSATSGSPGELFF. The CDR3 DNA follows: TGTGCCAGCAGCGCGACTAGCGGGAGTCCCGGGGAGCTGTTTTTT.